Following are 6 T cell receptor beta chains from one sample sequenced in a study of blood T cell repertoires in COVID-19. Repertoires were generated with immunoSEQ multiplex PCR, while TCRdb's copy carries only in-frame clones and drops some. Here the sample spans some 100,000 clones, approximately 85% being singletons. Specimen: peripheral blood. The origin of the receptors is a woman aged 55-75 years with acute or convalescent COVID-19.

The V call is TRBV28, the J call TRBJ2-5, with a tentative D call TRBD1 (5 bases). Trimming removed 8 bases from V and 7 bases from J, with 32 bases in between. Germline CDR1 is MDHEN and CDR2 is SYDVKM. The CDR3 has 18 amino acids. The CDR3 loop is CASLLGKGPELRSGTQYF. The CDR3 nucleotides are TGTGCCAGCCTCCTAGGCAAGGGGCCGGAGTTGAGGAGTGGGACCCAGTACTTC. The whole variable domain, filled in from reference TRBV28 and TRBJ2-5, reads DVKVTQSSRYLVKRTGEKVFLECVQDMDHENMFWYRQDPGLGLRLIYFSYDVKMKEKGDIPEGYSVSREKKERFSLILESASTNQTSMYLCASLLGKGPELRSGTQYFGPGTRLLVL.

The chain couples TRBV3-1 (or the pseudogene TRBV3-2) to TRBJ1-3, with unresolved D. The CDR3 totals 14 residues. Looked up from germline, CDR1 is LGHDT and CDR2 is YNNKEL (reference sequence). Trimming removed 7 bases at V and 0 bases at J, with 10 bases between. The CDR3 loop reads CASNSQSSGNTIYF. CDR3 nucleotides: TGTGCCAGCAACTCACAGAGCTCTGGAAACACCATATATTTT.

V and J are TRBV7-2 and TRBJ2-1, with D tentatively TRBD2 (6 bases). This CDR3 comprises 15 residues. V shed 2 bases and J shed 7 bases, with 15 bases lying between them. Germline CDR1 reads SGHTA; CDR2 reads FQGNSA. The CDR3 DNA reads TGTGCCAGCAGCTTAATCGGGAGAGGTAGGAATGAGCAGTTCTTC. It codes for CASSLIGRGRNEQFF.

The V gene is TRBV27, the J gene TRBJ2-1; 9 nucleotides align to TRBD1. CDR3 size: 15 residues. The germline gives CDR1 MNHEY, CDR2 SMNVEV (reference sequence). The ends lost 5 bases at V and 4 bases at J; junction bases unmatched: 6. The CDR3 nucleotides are TGTGCCAGCAGTGTCCGGGACAGGGCGTACAATGAGCAGTTCTTC. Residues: CASSVRDRAYNEQFF.

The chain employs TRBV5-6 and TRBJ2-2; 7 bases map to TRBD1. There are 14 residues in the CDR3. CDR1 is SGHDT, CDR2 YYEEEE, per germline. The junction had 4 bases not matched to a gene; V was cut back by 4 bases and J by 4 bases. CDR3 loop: CASSQRTGTGELFF. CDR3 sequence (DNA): TGTGCCAGCAGCCAAAGGACAGGCACCGGGGAGCTGTTTTTT.

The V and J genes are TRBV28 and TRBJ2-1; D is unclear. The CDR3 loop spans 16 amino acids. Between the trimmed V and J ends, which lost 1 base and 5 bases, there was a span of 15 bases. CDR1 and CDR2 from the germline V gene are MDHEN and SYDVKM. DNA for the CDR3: TGTGCCAGCAGTTTATTCTCGTTGAGGCACAACAATGAGCAGTTCTTC. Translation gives CASSLFSLRHNNEQFF.